This TCR beta chain was profiled in a study of blood T cell repertoires in COVID-19. V was pared by 3 bases and J by 4 bases, with 7 bases between. This CDR3 is built from 13 residues. Germline V gene data show CDR1 as KGHSH and CDR2 as LQKENI. The protocol was immunoSEQ multiplex PCR, while the TCRdb copy is restricted to in-frame clones and leaves out a portion. The table shows about 150,000 clones, with around 80% occurring only once. This receptor was obtained from a woman aged 70-85 years who had recovered from COVID-19. The specimen sequenced was peripheral blood. This chain links TRBV18 with TRBJ1-5; no clear D gene. The chain's CDR3 is CASSPARNQPQHF. For the CDR3, the DNA is TGTGCCAGCTCACCTGCGCGGAATCAGCCCCAGCATTTT.